The source of this T cell receptor beta chain is a study of T cells in tuberculosis. Method: immunoSEQ multiplex PCR; TCRdb's copy keeps in-frame clones and lacks some. The data hold 80,000 to 100,000 clones, with approximately 91% observed a single time. After thawing and overnight rest, PBMC were stained with GMM-loaded CD1B tetramer, viability dye and anti-CD3 for sorting. CD1B tetramers were loaded with Rhodococcus equi-derived C32 glucose monomycolate. Germline lookup yields CDR1 SGHRS and CDR2 YFSETQ. The CDR3 loop spans 12 amino acids. Trimming removed 7 bases from V and 4 bases from J, with 11 bases in between.

This rearrangement joins TRBV5-1 to TRBJ1-2, with D hard to call. The specimen was CD1b-GMM tetramer-negative cells sorted from PBMCs. The sequence derives from an adult woman with latent tuberculosis. DNA of the CDR3: TGCGCCAGCGGGGAGGAGTTCTATGGCTACACCTTC. Protein: CASGEEFYGYTF.